This TCR beta chain comes out of a study of a mutant IDH1 vaccine in newly diagnosed glioma. Study at large: Patients received vaccination from 4-6 weeks after radiotherapy alone, or with temozolomide cycles.

Time point in this sample: week 5, during vaccination. Every vaccine dose comprised 300 ug of mutant IDH1 20-mer peptide plus topical imiquimod. Sequencing used immunoSEQ multiplex PCR; TCRdb keeps in-frame clones, though not all of them. The sample consists of fewer than 40,000 clones, about three fifths of them appearing once. Germline V gene sequence: CDR1 SGHVS, CDR2 FQNEAQ. The CDR3 is 16 amino acids. V gave up 6 bases and J gave up 0 bases; unmatched junction bases: 7. Concerning this clone: Its cognate antigen is unknown.

This material consisted of PBMCs, taken from a glioma patient whose treatment included an IDH1 peptide vaccine. The clonotype originates from a woman between 18 and 29 years old with glioma. The chain is built from TRBV7-8 and TRBJ1-5, with 8 bases that match TRBD1. CDR3 sequence reads: CASRSSGGFSNQPQHF. CDR3 nucleotide sequence: TGTGCCAGCAGGTCCTCAGGGGGCTTTAGCAATCAGCCCCAGCATTTT. Filled out from reference TRBV7-8 and TRBJ1-5, the complete variable domain reads GAGVSQSPRYKVAKRGQDVALRCDPISGHVSLFWYQQALGQGPEFLTYFQNEAQLDKSGLPSDRFFAERPEGSVSTLKIQRTQQEDSAVYLCASRSSGGFSNQPQHFGDGTRLSIL.